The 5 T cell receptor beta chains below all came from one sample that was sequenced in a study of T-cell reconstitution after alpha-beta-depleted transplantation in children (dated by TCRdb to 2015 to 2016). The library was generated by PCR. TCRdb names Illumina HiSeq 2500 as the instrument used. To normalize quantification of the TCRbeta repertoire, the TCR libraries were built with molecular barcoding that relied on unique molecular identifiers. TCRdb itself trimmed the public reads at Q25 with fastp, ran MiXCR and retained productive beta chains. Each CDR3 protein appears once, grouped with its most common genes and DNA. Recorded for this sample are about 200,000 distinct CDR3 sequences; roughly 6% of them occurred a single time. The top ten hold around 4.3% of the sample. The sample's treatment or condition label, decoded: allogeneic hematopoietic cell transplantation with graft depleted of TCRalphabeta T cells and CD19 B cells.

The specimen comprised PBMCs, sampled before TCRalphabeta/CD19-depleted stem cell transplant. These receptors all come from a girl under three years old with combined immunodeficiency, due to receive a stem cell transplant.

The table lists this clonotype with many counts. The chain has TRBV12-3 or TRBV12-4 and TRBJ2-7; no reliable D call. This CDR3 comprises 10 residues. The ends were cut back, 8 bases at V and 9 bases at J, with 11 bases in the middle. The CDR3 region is CASGPLGQYF. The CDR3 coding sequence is TGTGCCAGCGGGCCTTTGGGGCAGTACTTC.

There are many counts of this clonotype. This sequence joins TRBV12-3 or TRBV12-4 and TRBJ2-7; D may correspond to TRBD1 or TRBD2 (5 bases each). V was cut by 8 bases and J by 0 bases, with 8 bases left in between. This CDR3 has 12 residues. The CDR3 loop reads CASEGPSYEQYF. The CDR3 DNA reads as TGTGCCAGCGAGGGACCCTCCTACGAGCAGTACTTC.

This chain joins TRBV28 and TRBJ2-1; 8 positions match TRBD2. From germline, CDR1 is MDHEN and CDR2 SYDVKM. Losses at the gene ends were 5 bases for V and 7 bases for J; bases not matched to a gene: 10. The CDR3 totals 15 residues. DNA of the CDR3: TGTGCCAGCAGTCAACAGCGGGAGTGGAGGAATGAGCAGTTCTTC. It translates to CASSQQREWRNEQFF.

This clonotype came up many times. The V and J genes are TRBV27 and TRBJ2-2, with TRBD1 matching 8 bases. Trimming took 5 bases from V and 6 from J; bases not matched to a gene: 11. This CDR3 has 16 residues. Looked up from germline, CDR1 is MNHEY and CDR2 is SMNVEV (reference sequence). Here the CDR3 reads CASSKGQGSTPGELFF. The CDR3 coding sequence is TGTGCCAGCAGTAAAGGACAGGGCTCTACTCCCGGGGAGCTGTTTTTT.

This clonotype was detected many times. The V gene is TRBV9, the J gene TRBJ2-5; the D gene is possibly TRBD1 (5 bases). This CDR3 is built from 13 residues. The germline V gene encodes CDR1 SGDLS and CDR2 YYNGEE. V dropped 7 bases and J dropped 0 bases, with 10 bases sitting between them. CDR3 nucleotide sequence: TGTGCCAGCGCCACAGGTGACCAAGAGACCCAGTACTTC. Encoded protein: CASATGDQETQYF.